This T cell receptor beta chain was observed in a study of early T cells in non-severe SARS-CoV-2 infection. Background on the study: Sequencing of bulk RNA from unsorted whole blood was done, without chain pairing.

TCRdb passed the 5' RACE reads through MiXCR, listing each CDR3 protein once. The sample includes tens of thousands of distinct CDR3 sequences, under 15% of them seen just once. The V gene lost 5 bases and the J gene lost 4 bases, with 11 bases spanning the gap. CDR1 SEHNR and CDR2 FQNEAQ come from the germline V gene (reference sequence). This CDR3 contains 13 residues. In regard to this clonotype: A single base separates this from a much larger clone, so it may be a read error.

The sequence was obtained from an adult who was a healthcare worker with PCR-confirmed SARS-CoV-2 infection or an uninfected control (not recorded which). Material for sequencing was whole blood. V and J are TRBV7-9 and TRBJ1-1; D call uncertain. The CDR3 here is CASSKSVVTEAFF. The CDR3 nucleotides read TGTGCCAGCAGCAAATCCGTGGTCACTGAAGCTTTCTTT.